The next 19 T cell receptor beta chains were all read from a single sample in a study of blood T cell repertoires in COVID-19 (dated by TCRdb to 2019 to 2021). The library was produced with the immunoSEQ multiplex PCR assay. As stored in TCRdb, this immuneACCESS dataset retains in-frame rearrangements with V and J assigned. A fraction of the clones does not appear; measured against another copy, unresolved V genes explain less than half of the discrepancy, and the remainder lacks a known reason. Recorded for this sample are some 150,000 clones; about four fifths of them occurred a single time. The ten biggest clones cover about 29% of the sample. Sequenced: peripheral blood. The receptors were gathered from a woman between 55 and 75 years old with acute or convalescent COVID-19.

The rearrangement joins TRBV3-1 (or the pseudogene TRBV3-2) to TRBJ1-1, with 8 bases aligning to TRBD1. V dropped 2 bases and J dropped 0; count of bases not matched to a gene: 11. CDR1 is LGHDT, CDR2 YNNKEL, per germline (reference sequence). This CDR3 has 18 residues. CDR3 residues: CASSQLPGQVSMNTEAFF. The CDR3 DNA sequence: TGTGCCAGCAGCCAACTACCGGGACAGGTTTCGATGAACACTGAAGCTTTCTTT.

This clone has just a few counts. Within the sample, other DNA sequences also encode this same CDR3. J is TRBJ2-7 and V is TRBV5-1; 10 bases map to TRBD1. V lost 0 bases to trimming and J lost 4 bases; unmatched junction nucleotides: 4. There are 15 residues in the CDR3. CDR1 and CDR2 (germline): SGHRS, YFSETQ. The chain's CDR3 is CASSLGDRGGYEQYF. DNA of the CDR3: TGCGCCAGCAGCTTGGGGGACAGGGGAGGGTACGAGCAGTACTTC. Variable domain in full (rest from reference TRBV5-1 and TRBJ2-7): KAGVTQTPRYLIKTRGQQVTLSCSPISGHRSVSWYQQTPGQGLQFLFEYFSETQRNKGNFPGRFSGRQFSNSRSEMNVSTLELGDSALYLCASSLGDRGGYEQYFGPGTRLTVT.

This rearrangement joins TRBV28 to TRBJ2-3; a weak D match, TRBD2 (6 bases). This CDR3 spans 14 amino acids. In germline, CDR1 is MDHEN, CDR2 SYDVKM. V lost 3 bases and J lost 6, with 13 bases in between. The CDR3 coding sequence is TGTGCCAGCAGTTTCGCCCGCGGGACCGATACGCAGTATTTT. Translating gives CASSFARGTDTQYF.

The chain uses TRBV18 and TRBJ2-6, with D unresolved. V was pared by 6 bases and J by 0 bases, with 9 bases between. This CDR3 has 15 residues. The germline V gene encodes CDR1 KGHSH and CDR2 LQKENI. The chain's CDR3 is CASSLISSGANVLTF. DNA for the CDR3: TGTGCCAGCTCTCTTATCAGCTCTGGGGCCAACGTCCTGACTTTC.

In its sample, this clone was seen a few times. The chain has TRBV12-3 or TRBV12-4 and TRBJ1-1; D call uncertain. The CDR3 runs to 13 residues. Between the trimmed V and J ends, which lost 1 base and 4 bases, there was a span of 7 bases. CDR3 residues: CASSLEQATEAFF. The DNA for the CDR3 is TGTGCCAGCAGTTTAGAGCAAGCCACTGAAGCTTTCTTT.

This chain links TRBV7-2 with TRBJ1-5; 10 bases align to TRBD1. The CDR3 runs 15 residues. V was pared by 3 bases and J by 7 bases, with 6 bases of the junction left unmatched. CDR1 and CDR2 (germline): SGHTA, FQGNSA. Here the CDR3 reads CASSFVGQGNQPQHF. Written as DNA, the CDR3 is TGTGCCAGCAGCTTCGTGGGACAGGGGAACCAGCCCCAGCATTTT.

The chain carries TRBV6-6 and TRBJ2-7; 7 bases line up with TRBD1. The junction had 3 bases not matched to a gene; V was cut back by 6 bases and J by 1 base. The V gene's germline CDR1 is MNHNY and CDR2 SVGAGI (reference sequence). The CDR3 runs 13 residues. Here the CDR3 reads CASSQQGSYEQYF. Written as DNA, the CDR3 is TGTGCCAGCAGCCAACAGGGGTCCTACGAGCAGTACTTC.

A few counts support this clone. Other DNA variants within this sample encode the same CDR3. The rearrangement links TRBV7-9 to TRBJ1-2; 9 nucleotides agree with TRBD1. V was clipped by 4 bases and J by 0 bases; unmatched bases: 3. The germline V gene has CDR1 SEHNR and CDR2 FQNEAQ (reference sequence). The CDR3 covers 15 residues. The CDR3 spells CASSYGQGTNYGYTF. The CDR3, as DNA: TGTGCCAGCAGCTATGGACAGGGGACTAACTATGGCTACACCTTC.

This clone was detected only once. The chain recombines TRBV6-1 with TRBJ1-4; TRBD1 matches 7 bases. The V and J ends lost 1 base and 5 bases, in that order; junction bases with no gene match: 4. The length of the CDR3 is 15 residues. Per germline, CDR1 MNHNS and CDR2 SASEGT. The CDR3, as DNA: TGTGCCAGCAGTGAAGGACAGGGAAGGAATGAAAAACTGTTTTTT. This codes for CASSEGQGRNEKLFF.

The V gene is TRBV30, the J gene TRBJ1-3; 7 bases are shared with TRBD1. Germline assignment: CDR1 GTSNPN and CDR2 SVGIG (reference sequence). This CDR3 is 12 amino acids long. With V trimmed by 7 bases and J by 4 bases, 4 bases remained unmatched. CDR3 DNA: TGTGCCTCCGACAGGGTAGGAAACACCATATATTTT. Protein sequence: CASDRVGNTIYF.

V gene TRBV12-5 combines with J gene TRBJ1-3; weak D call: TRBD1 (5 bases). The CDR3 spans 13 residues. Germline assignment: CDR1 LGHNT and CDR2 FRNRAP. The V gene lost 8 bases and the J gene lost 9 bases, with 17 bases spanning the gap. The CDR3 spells CASQGTTSLTIYF. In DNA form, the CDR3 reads TGTGCTAGTCAGGGCACAACCTCCCTCACCATATATTTT.

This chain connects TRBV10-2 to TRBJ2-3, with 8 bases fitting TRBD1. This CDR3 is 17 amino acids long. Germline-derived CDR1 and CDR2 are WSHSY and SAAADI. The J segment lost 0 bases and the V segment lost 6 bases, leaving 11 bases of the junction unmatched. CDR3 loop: CASSERANRGSTDTQYF. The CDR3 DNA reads TGCGCCAGCAGCGAAAGAGCGAACAGGGGGAGCACAGATACGCAGTATTTT.

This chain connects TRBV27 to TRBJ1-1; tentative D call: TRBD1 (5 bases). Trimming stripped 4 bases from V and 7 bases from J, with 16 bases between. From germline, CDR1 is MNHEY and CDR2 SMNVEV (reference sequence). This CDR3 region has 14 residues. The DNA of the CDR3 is TGTGCCAGCAGTTCCCCAGGGTCGCGGGGTGAAGCTTTCTTT. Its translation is CASSSPGSRGEAFF.

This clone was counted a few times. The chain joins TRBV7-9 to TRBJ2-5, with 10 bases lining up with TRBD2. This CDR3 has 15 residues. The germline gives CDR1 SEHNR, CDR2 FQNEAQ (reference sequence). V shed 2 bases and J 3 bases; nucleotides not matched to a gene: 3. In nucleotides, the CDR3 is TGTGCCAGCAGCTTACTAGCGGGGGAAGAAGAGACCCAGTACTTC. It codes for CASSLLAGEEETQYF.

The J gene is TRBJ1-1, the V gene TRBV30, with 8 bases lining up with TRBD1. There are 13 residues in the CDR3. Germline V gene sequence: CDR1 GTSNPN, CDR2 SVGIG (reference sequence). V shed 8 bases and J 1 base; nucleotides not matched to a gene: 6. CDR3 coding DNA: TGTGCCGGGACCGGGACAGGGAACACTGAAGCTTTCTTT. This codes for CAGTGTGNTEAFF.

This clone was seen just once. CDR3 in DNA: TGCGCCAGCAGCACCCTTAGCGGGGCAGGGTACGAGCAGTACTTC. Protein product: CASSTLSGAGYEQYF. J is TRBJ2-7 and V is TRBV5-1, with 8 bases lining up with TRBD2. The V gene end was trimmed by 4 bases and the J gene end by 4 bases; junction bases not matched to a gene: 10. Germline V gene lookup returns CDR1 SGHRS and CDR2 YFSETQ. This CDR3 region has 15 residues.

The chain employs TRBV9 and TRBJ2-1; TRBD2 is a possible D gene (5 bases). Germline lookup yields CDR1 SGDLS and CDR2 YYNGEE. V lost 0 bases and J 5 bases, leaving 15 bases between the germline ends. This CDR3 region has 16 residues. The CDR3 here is CASSVEGGSVNNEQFF. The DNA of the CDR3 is TGTGCCAGCAGCGTAGAAGGCGGGTCGGTAAACAATGAGCAGTTCTTC.

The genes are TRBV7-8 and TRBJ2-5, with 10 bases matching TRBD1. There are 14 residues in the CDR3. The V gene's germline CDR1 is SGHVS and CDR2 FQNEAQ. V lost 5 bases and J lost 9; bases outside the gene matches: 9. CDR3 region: CASSQDRGQLAQYF. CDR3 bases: TGTGCCAGCAGCCAAGACAGGGGGCAGTTAGCCCAGTACTTC.

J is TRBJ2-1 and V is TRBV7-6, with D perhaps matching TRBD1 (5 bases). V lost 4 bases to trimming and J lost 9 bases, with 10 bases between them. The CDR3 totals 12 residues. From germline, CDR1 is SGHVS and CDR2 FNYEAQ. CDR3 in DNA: TGTGCCAGCAGCTCCGCCAGGGCTGAGCAGTTCTTC. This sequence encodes CASSSARAEQFF.